A selection of T cell receptor beta chains follows, all from one sample in a study of blood T cell repertoires in COVID-19. Measured with immunoSEQ multiplex PCR; TCRdb has only the in-frame clones, and not every one. The data show a few hundred thousand clones, about 91% seen once. The sequencing sample was made of peripheral blood. These receptors were collected from a woman in her thirties with COVID-19, enrolled during active disease. Both conserved end residues are part of each CDR3. A D gene is named only where the DNA matches it firmly.

D | J | V | DNA | CDR3
NA | TRBJ1-1 | TRBV6-5 | TGTGCCAGCAGTTACTCGATCGGGGGGAACACTGAAGCTTTCTTT | CASSYSIGGNTEAFF
TRBD1 | TRBJ2-7 | TRBV4-2 | TGTGCCAGCAGCCCCAGGGGGCGGAGCTCCTACGAGCAGTACTTC | CASSPRGRSSYEQYF
NA | TRBJ1-5 | TRBV28 | TGTGCCAGCACCTCCGGAGTTCGGCAGCCCCAGCATTTT | CASTSGVRQPQHF
NA | TRBJ2-2 | TRBV7-8 | TGTGCCAGCAGCTTATTGACTCGTAGAGTTCATGGCGGGGAGCTGTTTTTT | CASSLLTRRVHGGELFF
NA | TRBJ1-2 | TRBV12-3/TRBV12-4 | TGTGCCAGCAGTTTTAATGGCAACTATGGCTACACCTTC | CASSFNGNYGYTF
NA | TRBJ1-3 | TRBV9 | TGTGCCAGCAGCCCTCCAGGTAGATCTGGAAACACCATATATTTT | CASSPPGRSGNTIYF
TRBD1 | TRBJ1-5 | TRBV6-5 | TGTTGGGAAGGGACAGGGTCGACCCAGCCCCAGCATTTT | CWEGTGSTQPQHF
NA | TRBJ1-6 | TRBV28 | TGTGCCAGCAGTTTGGGAACAGGGTTTCGGGCACCCCTCCACTTT | CASSLGTGFRAPLHF
NA | TRBJ1-5 | TRBV7-9 | TGTGCCAGCAGCTTAGGGGTCTCGGGGCCCCAGCATTTT | CASSLGVSGPQHF
TRBD2 | TRBJ2-1 | TRBV19 | TGTGCCAGTAGTCCTAATACGGGGGGGCTAGCTGAGCAGTTCTTC | CASSPNTGGLAEQFF